The 27 T cell receptor beta chains below all came from one sample that was sequenced in a study of blood T cell repertoires in COVID-19. Libraries were prepared by immunoSEQ multiplex PCR; TCRdb keeps only in-frame clonotypes and omits some of them. The table lists around 230,000 clones, roughly 85% of them singletons. Sequencing input: peripheral blood. The receptors were sampled from a man in his fifties with COVID-19, enrolled during active disease.

The chain couples TRBV18 to TRBJ1-5, with D possibly TRBD1 on 5 matching bases. V gave up 3 bases and J gave up 5 bases, with 20 bases separating them. This CDR3 comprises 17 residues. CDR1 is KGHSH and CDR2 is LQKENI in the germline V gene. CDR3 DNA: TGTGCCAGCTCACCGCTACTCCAGGGAAACCCGTATCAGCCCCAGCATTTT. It codes for CASSPLLQGNPYQPQHF. The variable domain in full, with the rest retrieved from reference TRBV18 and TRBJ1-5, is NAGVMQNPRHLVRRRGQEARLRCSPMKGHSHVYWYRQLPEEGLKFMVYLQKENIIDESGMPKERFSAEFPKEGPSILRIQQVVRGDSAAYFCASSPLLQGNPYQPQHFGDGTRLSIL.

The gene calls are TRBV1 and TRBJ1-6; TRBD1 is the table's D call, not checked against the DNA. TRBV1 is recorded as a pseudogene. The CDR3 extends over 17 amino acids. Here the CDR3 DNA reads TGCACCAGCAGCTTCCGGCTCCAGACAGGGCCCAATTCACCCCTCCACTTT. Translated: CTSSFRLQTGPNSPLHF.

This chain links TRBV5-1 with TRBJ2-1, with TRBD1 identical over 7 bases. Trimming cost V 3 bases and J 4 bases; bases outside gene matches: 7. The CDR3 extends over 15 amino acids. Looked up from germline, CDR1 is SGHRS and CDR2 is YFSETQ. CDR3 loop: CASSSSGTEYNEQFF. Here the CDR3 DNA reads TGCGCCAGCAGCTCGTCCGGGACAGAATACAATGAGCAGTTCTTC. The complete variable domain, with remaining parts taken from reference TRBV5-1 and TRBJ2-1, reads KAGVTQTPRYLIKTRGQQVTLSCSPISGHRSVSWYQQTPGQGLQFLFEYFSETQRNKGNFPGRFSGRQFSNSRSEMNVSTLELGDSALYLCASSSSGTEYNEQFFGPGTRLTVL.

The chain recombines TRBV2 with TRBJ1-5; D perhaps matches TRBD1 (6 bases). Germline V CDR1 and CDR2: SNHLY, FYNNEI. CDR3 length: 14 amino acids. Trimming stripped 7 bases from V and 4 bases from J, with 14 bases between. The CDR3 sequence is CASTFGQHNQPQHF. CDR3 nucleotides: TGTGCCAGCACCTTTGGACAGCATAATCAGCCCCAGCATTTT.

The genes are TRBV5-1 and TRBJ2-7; TRBD2 aligns across 7 bases. V shed 2 bases, J shed 0 bases, and the junction held 2 bases outside the gene matches. The CDR3 extends over 14 amino acids. Germline V gene sequence: CDR1 SGHRS, CDR2 YFSETQ. In DNA, the CDR3 is TGCGCCAGCAGCTTAGCGGGGCCCTCCTACGAGCAGTACTTC. Translated: CASSLAGPSYEQYF.

As DNA, the CDR3 is TGTGCCAGCAACCTCGACAGCGCGAACACCGGGGAGCTGTTTTTT. Amino acids: CASNLDSANTGELFF. V gene TRBV2 combines with J gene TRBJ2-2, with D possibly matching TRBD1 (5 bases). V gave up 7 bases and J gave up 0 bases, with 12 bases separating them. The CDR3 contains 15 residues. The germline gives CDR1 SNHLY, CDR2 FYNNEI.

The chain combines TRBV7-2 with TRBJ2-7; 10 nucleotides line up with TRBD1. The CDR3 runs to 18 residues. Looked up from germline, CDR1 is SGHTA and CDR2 is FQGNSA. The ends lost 1 base at V and 1 base at J; junction bases unmatched: 10. The CDR3 loop reads CASSLVRRGQGHSYEQYF. The CDR3 DNA sequence: TGTGCCAGCAGCTTAGTGAGGAGGGGACAGGGGCATTCCTACGAGCAGTACTTC.

This clone was seen only once. This sequence joins TRBV15 and TRBJ2-7; 9 nucleotides agree with TRBD1. Germline V CDR1 and CDR2: LNHNV, YYDKDF (reference sequence). V lost 1 base, J lost 6 bases, and 13 bases stayed unmatched. CDR3 length: 17 amino acids. The CDR3 sequence: CATSRGARTGEKGEQYF. The DNA of the CDR3 is TGTGCCACCAGCAGAGGCGCCCGGACAGGGGAAAAAGGCGAGCAGTACTTC.

V is TRBV27 and J is TRBJ1-5; possible D gene TRBD1, 5 bases. The CDR3 sequence is 15 residues long. Trimming took off 5 bases at V and 5 bases at J, with 16 bases between the two ends. Germline-derived CDR1 and CDR2 are MNHEY and SMNVEV (reference sequence). The CDR3 protein is CASSPGQGVHQPQHF. DNA of the CDR3: TGTGCCAGCAGTCCCGGCCAGGGTGTCCATCAGCCCCAGCATTTT.

This sequence joins TRBV24-1 and TRBJ2-1; 8 nucleotides match TRBD1. V lost 3 bases to trimming and J lost 6 bases; unmatched junction nucleotides: 9. Germline assignment: CDR1 KGHDR and CDR2 SFDVKD. The CDR3 totals 16 residues. Here the CDR3 DNA reads TGTGCCACCAGTGATCCTCTCGGACAGGGCATCAATGAGCAGTTCTTC. Protein sequence: CATSDPLGQGINEQFF.

V and J are TRBV27 and TRBJ2-7; 7 bases align to TRBD1. The CDR3 extends over 16 amino acids. Germline loops: CDR1 MNHEY, CDR2 SMNVEV (reference sequence). V shed 6 bases and J 3 bases; nucleotides not matched to a gene: 14. The CDR3 sequence: CASSPPGQSNFYEQYF. The DNA of the CDR3 is TGTGCCAGCAGCCCCCCGGGACAGAGTAACTTCTACGAGCAGTACTTC.

This chain uses TRBV3-1 (or the pseudogene TRBV3-2) with TRBJ2-3; 9 nucleotides line up with TRBD1. The germline V gene has CDR1 LGHDT and CDR2 YNNKEL (reference sequence). The CDR3 is made up of 15 amino acids. V was pared by 4 bases and J by 2 bases, with 4 bases of the junction left unmatched. The CDR3 region has the DNA TGTGCCAGCAGCCCCCACAGGGGGCCCACAGATACGCAGTATTTT. It codes for CASSPHRGPTDTQYF.

The rearrangement joins TRBV10-3 to TRBJ2-1; 11 positions match TRBD2. The CDR3 is made up of 14 amino acids. J lost 6 bases, V lost 8 bases, and 6 bases had no gene match. Germline loops: CDR1 ENHRY, CDR2 SYGVKD. In DNA form, the CDR3 reads TGTGCCATCGGGGCTAGCGGGGGGTTCAATGAGCAGTTCTTC. This translates into CAIGASGGFNEQFF.

The gene calls are TRBV6-6 and TRBJ1-1; TRBD1 matches 8 bases. Germline V lookup: CDR1 MNHNY, CDR2 SVGAGI (reference sequence). The CDR3 runs 16 residues. V lost 5 bases to trimming and J lost 1 base; unmatched junction nucleotides: 9. The CDR3 coding sequence is TGTGCCAGCAGTCAAGACAGGGGTTTGGGGAACACTGAAGCTTTCTTT. It yields the protein CASSQDRGLGNTEAFF.

V is TRBV7-9 and J is TRBJ1-1; no clear D gene. The CDR3 runs to 14 residues. CDR1 and CDR2 from the germline V gene are SEHNR and FQNEAQ (reference sequence). V was shortened by 1 base and J by 1 base, with 7 bases between the two germline ends. CDR3 protein: CASSLVPGNTEAFF. As DNA, the CDR3 is TGTGCCAGCAGCTTAGTTCCCGGGAACACTGAAGCTTTCTTT.

This clone showed up just a few times. The rearrangement joins TRBV6-5 to TRBJ1-5; 8 nucleotides match TRBD1. This CDR3 comprises 14 residues. J gave up 4 bases and V 2 bases, and 1 base lay outside the gene matches. Looked up from germline, CDR1 is MNHEY and CDR2 is SVGAGI. CDR3 sequence: CASSYQGANQPQHF. The CDR3 nucleotides read TGTGCCAGCAGTTACCAGGGGGCGAATCAGCCCCAGCATTTT.

This clone was counted ten times or more. This sequence joins TRBV6-4 and TRBJ1-1, with TRBD1 as a possible D gene (6 bases). V was trimmed by 5 bases and J by 1 base, leaving 8 bases between them. The CDR3 contains 13 residues. Germline CDR1 MRHNA, CDR2 SNTAGT. The CDR3 loop reads CASSMTGNTEAFF. The DNA of the CDR3 is TGTGCCAGCAGTATGACAGGGAACACTGAAGCTTTCTTT.

DNA for the CDR3: TGTGCCAGCAGTGAAGAGCGGGCCGCCGGGGAGCTGTTTTTT. This gives the protein CASSEERAAGELFF. This chain uses TRBV2 with TRBJ2-2, with D perhaps TRBD2 (6 bases). Trimming removed 1 base from V and 6 bases from J, with 9 bases in between. The CDR3 length is 14 residues. In germline, CDR1 is SNHLY, CDR2 FYNNEI.

V and J are TRBV7-9 and TRBJ2-7, with D tentatively TRBD1 (6 bases). The length of the CDR3 is 15 residues. Germline V gene lookup returns CDR1 SEHNR and CDR2 FQNEAQ (reference sequence). Trimming removed 2 bases from V and 0 bases from J, with 11 bases in between. CDR3 sequence: CASSLYRDTSYEQYF. For the CDR3, the DNA is TGTGCCAGCAGCTTATATCGGGACACCTCCTACGAGCAGTACTTC.

The rearrangement joins TRBV5-4 to TRBJ1-2; 7 nucleotides line up with TRBD1. The CDR3 loop spans 13 amino acids. CDR1 is SGHNT, CDR2 YYREEE, per germline (reference sequence). Trimming took 4 bases from V and 6 from J; bases not matched to a gene: 6. The CDR3 region is CASSLQGGDGYTF. The DNA for the CDR3 is TGTGCCAGCAGCCTCCAGGGGGGAGATGGCTACACCTTC.

This chain links TRBV30 with TRBJ2-3; possibly TRBD2 for D (6 bases). CDR1 GTSNPN and CDR2 SVGIG come from the germline V gene (reference sequence). The CDR3 has 13 amino acids. Trimming shortened V by 8 bases and J by 4 bases, and 16 bases separated the two germline ends. CDR3 DNA: TGTGCCCTCCGCCACCCGGGGGCAGATACGCAGTATTTT. Translation gives CALRHPGADTQYF.

The chain carries TRBV11-2 and TRBJ2-7; 8 bases align to TRBD2. There are 14 residues in the CDR3. Trimming at V came to 5 bases and at J to 3 bases, leaving 6 bases not matched to a gene. Looked up from germline, CDR1 is SGHAT and CDR2 is FQNNGV. The CDR3 region has the DNA TGTGCCAGCAGCAAAATAGCGGGGATCTACGAGCAGTACTTC. Its translation is CASSKIAGIYEQYF. Together with reference TRBV11-2 and TRBJ2-7, the CDR3 gives the full variable domain: EAGVAQSPRYKIIEKRQSVAFWCNPISGHATLYWYQQILGQGPKLLIQFQNNGVVDDSQLPKDRFSAERLKGVDSTLKIQPAKLEDSAVYLCASSKIAGIYEQYFGPGTRLTVT.

The chain links TRBV11-3 to TRBJ1-6; 7 bases fit TRBD1. Germline trimming cut 3 bases from V and 9 bases from J; bases unmatched to any gene: 5. Germline values: CDR1 SGHNT, CDR2 YENEEA. The CDR3 is 14 residues long. The CDR3 region is CASSLTGTRSPLHF. Written as DNA, the CDR3 is TGTGCCAGCAGCTTGACAGGGACCCGTTCACCCCTCCACTTT.

This chain connects TRBV5-1 to TRBJ2-1; 12 positions match TRBD2. CDR1 is SGHRS and CDR2 is YFSETQ in the germline V gene. This CDR3 has 16 residues. The ends lost 4 bases at V and 4 bases at J; junction bases unmatched: 6. The chain's CDR3 is CASSTGTSGLYNEQFF. In nucleotides, the CDR3 is TGCGCCAGCAGCACAGGGACTAGCGGGTTATACAATGAGCAGTTCTTC.

V and J are TRBV3-1 (or the pseudogene TRBV3-2) and TRBJ2-3; D is undetermined. This CDR3 is built from 13 residues. From germline, CDR1 is LGHDT and CDR2 YNNKEL (reference sequence). V lost 1 base and J 7 bases, leaving 9 bases between the germline ends. CDR3 loop: CASSQVKLNTQYF. The CDR3 nucleotides read TGTGCCAGCAGCCAAGTGAAACTTAATACGCAGTATTTT.

The V and J genes are TRBV5-1 and TRBJ2-5, with 8 bases aligning to TRBD2. The CDR3 sequence is 15 residues long. V was pared by 0 bases and J by 4 bases, with 5 bases of the junction left unmatched. Germline CDR1 and CDR2: SGHRS and YFSETQ. The CDR3, as DNA: TGCGCCAGCAGCTTGGAGAGACTAGCGCCAGAGACCCAGTACTTC. Protein sequence: CASSLERLAPETQYF.

This clone appeared once. The chain joins TRBV9 to TRBJ1-3; TRBD1 matches 8 bases. The CDR3 is 12 residues long. V dropped 3 bases and J dropped 8; count of bases not matched to a gene: 1. Per the germline V gene, CDR1 is SGDLS and CDR2 is YYNGEE. In DNA, the CDR3 is TGTGCCAGCAGCGAACAGGGGGACACCATATATTTT. This sequence encodes CASSEQGDTIYF.